The clone carrying this TCR beta chain was observed many times. TCRdb passed the RACE reads through MiXCR, listing each CDR3 protein once. The sample consists of roughly 48,000 distinct CDR3 sequences, about 4.5% of them appearing once. Germline CDR1 reads MDHEN; CDR2 reads SYDVKM. The V end was cut by 6 bases, the J end by 0 bases, with 19 bases between. The CDR3 is made up of 17 amino acids. The sample is drawn from a study of human T cells and chemical hapten exposure. Documented time point: healthy volunteer bleed at 2 weeks. Total RNA was isolated from unfractionated whole blood. The rearrangement links TRBV28 to TRBJ2-3; the D gene is possibly TRBD1 (6 bases). Sample: whole blood. The source of this sequence is a human donor in good health. Some clones in this sample may be carry-over from other donors' samples. CDR3: CASSRGQGPPSTDTQYF. The DNA for the CDR3 is TGTGCCAGCAGCCGAGGGCAGGGGCCTCCAAGCACAGATACGCAGTATTTT.